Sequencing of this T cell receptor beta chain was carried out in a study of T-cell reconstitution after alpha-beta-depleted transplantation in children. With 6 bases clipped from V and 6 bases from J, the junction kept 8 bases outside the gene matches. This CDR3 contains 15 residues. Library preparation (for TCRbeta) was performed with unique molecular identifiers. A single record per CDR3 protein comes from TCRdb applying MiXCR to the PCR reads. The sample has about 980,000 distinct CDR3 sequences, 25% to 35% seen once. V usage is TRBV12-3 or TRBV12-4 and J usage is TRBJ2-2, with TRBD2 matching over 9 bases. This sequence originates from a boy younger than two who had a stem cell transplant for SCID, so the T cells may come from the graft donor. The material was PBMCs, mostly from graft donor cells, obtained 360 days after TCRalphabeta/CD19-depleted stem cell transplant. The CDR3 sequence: CASRTSGGLPGELFF. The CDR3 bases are TGTGCCAGCAGGACTAGCGGTGGGTTACCCGGGGAGCTGTTTTTT.